The TCR beta chain under discussion was sequenced for a study of T cells in Graves' hyperthyroidism and ophthalmopathy. Study details: Peripheral blood was drawn at first diagnosis, prior to all treatment.

Template material for amplifying TCR beta CDR3 regions consisted of RNA transcripts. RT-PCR in the first round (using the HTBI primer set) targeted the TCR CDR3. TCRdb used MiXCR to reprocess the multiplex PCR reads, holding one entry per CDR3 protein. This table holds roughly 180,000 distinct CDR3 sequences, over 15% found once. In germline, CDR1 is SGHAT, CDR2 FQNNGV. CDR3 length: 14 residues. Trimming removed 0 bases from V and 5 bases from J, with 10 bases in between. This clonotype appeared many times. Its antigen is currently unknown. Study-level points and caveats: Most clonotypes that expanded in the thyroid above 0.001 also showed up in blood. Ophthalmopathy, as predicted by the model, came a median 6.5 months after the prediction.

This TCR was recovered from a woman aged 45 to 65 with Graves' hyperthyroidism. Source material: blood. The chain has TRBV11-2 and TRBJ1-1; perhaps TRBD1 as D (6 bases). In DNA, the CDR3 is TGTGCCAGCAGCTTAGAACAGGGCGGGACTGAAGCTTTCTTT. Amino acid sequence: CASSLEQGGTEAFF.